The T cell receptor beta chain described here comes from a study of Ad26.COV2.S vaccination and SARS-CoV-2 variants (dated by TCRdb to about 2021). For the study in its entirety: Vaccine-arm donors came from COV1001, a multicentre, randomized, double-blind, placebo-controlled phase I-IIa trial of Ad26.COV2.S in healthy adults. Ad26.COV2.S was given intramuscularly at 5x10^10 or 1x10^11 viral particles, as a single shot or as two shots 56 days apart. TCRbeta repertoire sequencing served as the tool for gauging how specific and how broad the SARS-CoV-2-reactive T cell receptors were following Ad26.COV2.S vaccination. The TCR-sequenced set comprised around 30 samples: 19 Ad26.COV2.S vaccine recipients, 5 placebo recipients and 8 SARS-CoV-2 convalescent individuals. Trial participants were randomized into five groups of five, in which low-dose or high-dose Ad26.COV2.S was given once or twice, or placebo was given on both occasions. Throughout the experiments and outcome assessment, investigators stayed blinded to trial group allocation. What the work shows at the level of the full study, not this receptor alone: The authors noted that total T cell responses may have been underestimated by the TCR breadth and depth analyses. After vaccination, substantial breadth of spike-specific CD8+ and CD4+ T cell responses was reported. Non-spike TCR breadth was comparable between vaccine and placebo recipients, consistent with the vaccine containing only spike. Ad26.COV2.S recipients had higher spike-specific TCR breadth than placebo recipients (P = 0.0014). The study lacked the statistical power to compare responses across vaccine doses or regimens.

The treatment or condition label here, explained by the study, means: over 15 received Ad26.COV2.S at low or high dose, single or two shots; about five received placebo; per-sample allocation not given. For vaccine and placebo recipients, repertoires were sequenced using samples collected on day 63 after the first injection. In Cohort 1b, fewer than 30 adults aged 18-55 years were enrolled at a single site in Boston, USA, between 29 July and 7 August 2020. Ad26.COV2.S consisted of a replication-incompetent adenovirus type 26 vector by which a prefusion-stabilized SARS-CoV-2 spike protein from the original Wuhan strain was expressed. V and J are trimmed by 2 bases and 13 bases, and the gene matches miss 5 bases of the junction. The germline V gene gives CDR1 as MNHNS and CDR2 as SASEGT. The CDR3, from cysteine to phenylalanine, totals 13 residues. The retained sequence is limited to the CDR3, 39 bases, with the frame set at the first base.

This clone occurred once. The antigen it binds to is not known. Base qualities are not at hand, and no much larger clone is one base apart. The immunoSEQ Assay was the method used to sequence TCRbeta CDR3 regions. After extraction, genomic DNA underwent amplification by bias-controlled multiplex PCR, followed by high-throughput sequencing. In the source study's methods: To quantify the absolute abundance of every unique TCRbeta CDR3 region, sequences were collapsed and filtered. Usable DNA was measured by amplifying reference genes present in all nucleated cells, and TCRbeta template counts were normalized to that usable DNA to estimate T cell fraction. Repertoire TCRs were annotated as SARS-CoV-2-specific by exact matching of V gene, CDR3 amino acid sequence and J gene to a known reactive TCR set. The reference SARS-CoV-2 TCR set was derived from MIRA and filtered for enrichment in COVID-19-positive ImmuneCODE repertoires, a step that removed public or cross-reactive TCRs. Using the MIRA antigens, annotated TCRs were further analysed by specific ORF or by position within an ORF. Depth was the summed frequency of annotated unique rearrangements, while breadth was defined as annotated unique rearrangements over total unique productive rearrangements. TCR breadth was compared between groups using two-sided Wilcoxon rank-sum tests. TCRdb retrieved this table from immuneACCESS and kept in-frame rearrangements only. Not all clones are present; in checked studies, unresolved V genes account for under half, and no reason is known for the remainder. For V, J and clone size, that table is used; D and trimming come from the DNA. In this sample the table shows about 420,000 clones, roughly 90% of which occur a single time. The ten largest account for roughly 4% of the sample.

The receptor's source is a person aged 18-60 years who received the Ad26.COV2.S COVID-19 vaccine or a placebo. The sequencing here drew on peripheral blood, taken in a trial of Ad26.COV2.S vaccine versus placebo. The sequence joins TRBV6-1 to TRBJ1-6, with 7 central nucleotides matching TRBD1. CDR3 protein: CASSEYRGTPLHF. The sequenced DNA: TGTGCCAGCAGTGAATACAGGGGAACTCCCCTCCACTTT.